Below are 30 T cell receptor beta chains sequenced from a single sample in a study of blood T cell repertoires in COVID-19. Generated by immunoSEQ multiplex PCR, the TCRdb table keeps only in-frame clones and is missing some. The table has about 190,000 clones, around 87% seen once. Material: peripheral blood. These receptors all stem from a man aged 35 to 55 with active or convalescent COVID-19.

The V gene is TRBV12-3 or TRBV12-4, the J gene TRBJ1-3; D unresolved. V was cut by 6 bases and J by 8 bases, with 14 bases left in between. This CDR3 has 13 amino acids. The DNA of the CDR3 is TGTGCCAGCAGATTGCGCCTCGTCCACACCATATATTTT. It specifies CASRLRLVHTIYF.

The V call is TRBV11-2, the J call TRBJ1-1; D gene unclear. The CDR3 extends over 14 amino acids. CDR1 is SGHAT, CDR2 FQNNGV, per germline. V shed 3 bases and J shed 0 bases, with 8 bases lying between them. CDR3 coding DNA: TGTGCCAGCAGCTTCCGACTCTTGAACACTGAAGCTTTCTTT. Translating it yields CASSFRLLNTEAFF.

V usage is TRBV11-3 and J usage is TRBJ2-1; no clear D gene. The V end lost 0 bases, the J end lost 6 bases, and 6 bases lay between the germline ends. This CDR3 spans 13 amino acids. Germline CDR1 reads SGHNT; CDR2 reads YENEEA. CDR3: CASSLDRLNEQFF. CDR3 sequence (DNA): TGTGCCAGCAGCTTAGACAGGCTCAATGAGCAGTTCTTC.

The rearrangement uses TRBV11-2 and TRBJ2-7; TRBD1 might be the D (6 bases). CDR3 size: 14 residues. Germline loops: CDR1 SGHAT, CDR2 FQNNGV. The V end was cut by 8 bases, the J end by 2 bases, with 16 bases between. The CDR3 region has the DNA TGTGCCAGCTCCGTTCAGGACAGTCCCTACGAGCAGTACTTC. This sequence encodes CASSVQDSPYEQYF.

This chain joins TRBV18 and TRBJ1-5; tentative D call: TRBD1 (6 bases). The germline gives CDR1 KGHSH, CDR2 LQKENI. The CDR3 spans 15 residues. Trimming took off 0 bases at V and 3 bases at J, with 9 bases between the two ends. CDR3 sequence (DNA): TGTGCCAGCTCACCACCGGGGGGGGCCAATCAGCCCCAGCATTTT. Its translation: CASSPPGGANQPQHF.

The chain links TRBV2 to TRBJ2-6; maybe TRBD1 (5 bases). This CDR3 spans 15 amino acids. In germline, CDR1 is SNHLY, CDR2 FYNNEI. Trimming stripped 7 bases from V and 0 bases from J, with 10 bases between. In DNA form, the CDR3 reads TGTGCCAGCAACAGGTTAAGCTCTGGGGCCAACGTCCTGACTTTC. Translation: CASNRLSSGANVLTF.

The V call is TRBV12-3 or TRBV12-4, the J call TRBJ1-2; no clear D gene. V was clipped by 5 bases and J by 8 bases, with 12 bases between them. The CDR3 length is 12 residues. The CDR3 DNA is TGTGCCAGCAGTACGCAGGCGACGGGCTACACCTTC. Translating gives CASSTQATGYTF.

V is TRBV2 and J is TRBJ1-6, with D possibly TRBD1 on 5 matching bases. Germline V lookup: CDR1 SNHLY, CDR2 FYNNEI. The CDR3 consists of 16 residues. V was shortened by 2 bases and J by 10 bases, with 18 bases between the two germline ends. DNA for the CDR3: TGTGCCAGCAGTGAATCCCCGGGGGAGGGTGGATCACCCCTCCACTTT. This sequence encodes CASSESPGEGGSPLHF.

This clone was found once. J is TRBJ2-2 and V is TRBV28; 9 nucleotides match TRBD1. The germline V gene encodes CDR1 MDHEN and CDR2 SYDVKM. The CDR3 totals 14 residues. Losses at the gene ends were 7 bases for V and 6 bases for J; bases not matched to a gene: 6. In DNA form, the CDR3 reads TGTGCCAGCACCCCGGGACAGGGACCCGGGGAGCTGTTTTTT. It encodes CASTPGQGPGELFF.

The V gene is TRBV7-2, the J gene TRBJ1-4; D is perhaps TRBD1 (6 bases). The germline gives CDR1 SGHTA, CDR2 FQGNSA. V lost 5 bases, J lost 11 bases, and 21 bases lay in between. The CDR3 is 15 residues long. The DNA for the CDR3 is TGTGCCAGCAGCCCAAGGGGGTCCCGCCTTGCGAAACTGTTTTTT. This codes for CASSPRGSRLAKLFF.

The CDR3 DNA follows: TGTGCCAGCTCACCACAGGAACAGTCGAACACTGAAGCTTTCTTT. This sequence encodes CASSPQEQSNTEAFF. This chain links TRBV18 with TRBJ1-1; no clear D. V lost 1 base and J lost 1, with 10 bases in between. CDR1 and CDR2 (germline): KGHSH, LQKENI. This CDR3 is 15 amino acids long.

The chain joins TRBV5-4 to TRBJ2-3, with TRBD2 identical over 7 bases. Trimming removed 4 bases from V and 0 bases from J; junction bases left unmatched: 8. CDR3 length equals 16 residues. Germline CDR1 and CDR2: SGHNT and YYREEE (reference sequence). CDR3 sequence: CASSPGLEISTDTQYF. CDR3 DNA: TGTGCCAGCAGCCCCGGACTAGAAATTAGCACAGATACGCAGTATTTT.

This rearrangement joins TRBV30 to TRBJ1-5; D possibly corresponds to TRBD1 (5 bases). CDR3 length equals 15 residues. Germline V lookup: CDR1 GTSNPN, CDR2 SVGIG (reference sequence). Trimming removed 4 bases from V and 11 bases from J, with 24 bases in between. The CDR3 is CAWNPTTGGLSTQHF. CDR3 in DNA: TGTGCCTGGAATCCTACGACGGGGGGTTTGAGTACCCAGCATTTT.

This clone was observed a single time. V gene TRBV5-1 combines with J gene TRBJ2-7; 7 bases line up with TRBD1. The CDR3 has 18 amino acids. With V trimmed by 4 bases and J by 3 bases, 19 bases remained unmatched. CDR1 SGHRS and CDR2 YFSETQ come from the germline V gene. The CDR3 nucleotides read TGCGCCAGCAGCCGACGCTATGTCGATCGGACAGGAGTCTACGAGCAGTACTTC. Its translation is CASSRRYVDRTGVYEQYF.

The genes are TRBV7-9 and TRBJ2-4; TRBD1 is a possible D gene (5 bases). This CDR3 comprises 18 residues. Per the germline V gene, CDR1 is SEHNR and CDR2 is FQNEAQ (reference sequence). V lost 5 bases to trimming and J lost 0 bases, with 20 bases between them. CDR3 in amino acids: CASSLGLIRELAKNIQYF. In DNA, the CDR3 is TGTGCCAGCAGCCTCGGTTTAATCAGGGAACTAGCCAAAAACATTCAGTACTTC.

Concerning this clone: Other DNA sequences in this sample translate to the same CDR3. The gene calls are TRBV5-1 and TRBJ1-1, with 9 bases aligning to TRBD1. The CDR3 covers 15 residues. Germline lookup yields CDR1 SGHRS and CDR2 YFSETQ. Losses at the gene ends were 4 bases for V and 6 bases for J; bases not matched to a gene: 10. CDR3 region: CASSLETGGFAEAFF. The DNA of the CDR3 is TGCGCCAGCAGCCTGGAGACAGGGGGGTTCGCTGAAGCTTTCTTT.

This clone has just one count. This sequence joins TRBV24-1 and TRBJ1-5; D not resolved. V dropped 2 bases and J dropped 5 bases, with 15 bases sitting between them. The CDR3 runs to 16 residues. The germline CDR1 and CDR2 sequences are KGHDR and SFDVKD. The chain's CDR3 is CATSDSEGSGYQPQHF. DNA for the CDR3: TGTGCCACCAGTGATTCGGAGGGATCAGGCTATCAGCCCCAGCATTTT.

The gene calls are TRBV2 and TRBJ1-1; 11 positions agree with TRBD1. The CDR3 has 13 amino acids. Germline CDR1 SNHLY, CDR2 FYNNEI. The CDR3 nucleotides read TGTGCGGTACCCGGACAGGGGGCCACTGAAGCTTTCTTT. It codes for CAVPGQGATEAFF.

The chain has TRBV5-4 and TRBJ1-6; D might be TRBD1 (5 bases). This CDR3 is 14 amino acids long. Germline CDR1 reads SGHNT; CDR2 reads YYREEE (reference sequence). Trimming cost V 6 bases and J 10 bases, with 17 bases left between them. This chain's CDR3 is CASKVGGGVSPLHF. The CDR3, as DNA: TGTGCCAGCAAGGTCGGGGGTGGTGTCTCACCCCTCCACTTT.

This clone was seen a handful of times. V usage is TRBV20-1 and J usage is TRBJ1-2, with D maybe TRBD1 (6 bases). The CDR3 length is 16 residues. With 3 bases removed from V and 6 bases from J, the gap between germline ends came to 23 bases. Looked up from germline, CDR1 is DFQATT and CDR2 is SNEGSKA (reference sequence). The CDR3 sequence: CSASPGWGRGKDGYTF. Written as DNA, the CDR3 is TGCAGTGCTAGTCCAGGGTGGGGGAGGGGGAAGGATGGCTACACCTTC.

The V call is TRBV19, the J call TRBJ1-6, with D unclear. Trimming took 7 bases from V and 14 from J, leaving 27 bases between them. CDR1 and CDR2 (germline): LNHDA, SQIVND (reference sequence). The CDR3 length is 16 residues. CDR3 in DNA: TGTGCCAGTACCGACCACCCTCCGGGATCCAATCAGGCCCTCCACTTT. Protein: CASTDHPPGSNQALHF.

This clone was picked up a small number of times. The chain has TRBV29-1 and TRBJ1-2; 7 bases map to TRBD1. V was pared by 6 bases and J by 0 bases, with 10 bases of the junction left unmatched. The CDR3 contains 15 residues. Germline V gene sequence: CDR1 SQVTM, CDR2 ANQGSEA. CDR3 DNA sequence: TGCAGCGTCGTATACCGGGACAGTTCTAACTATGGCTACACCTTC. Its protein product is CSVVYRDSSNYGYTF.

CDR3 nucleotides: TGTGCCAGCAGCTTAGGGACAGCTCATGGCTACACCTTC. Translated: CASSLGTAHGYTF. The chain links TRBV7-2 to TRBJ1-2; possibly TRBD1 for D (6 bases). V dropped 1 base and J dropped 6 bases, with 9 bases sitting between them. The germline gives CDR1 SGHTA, CDR2 FQGNSA. The CDR3 spans 13 residues.

This chain links TRBV15 with TRBJ2-7; 9 bases line up with TRBD1. CDR3 size: 16 residues. V gave up 6 bases and J gave up 1 base; unmatched junction bases: 10. Germline CDR1 reads LNHNV; CDR2 reads YYDKDF (reference sequence). The CDR3 DNA follows: TGTGCCACCAGGAAAGCGTTTGGGACAGGGTCCTACGAGCAGTACTTC. As protein: CATRKAFGTGSYEQYF.

CDR3 coding DNA: TGTGCCAGCAGTTTATCTCACGCTAGGAACTATGGCTACACCTTC. As protein: CASSLSHARNYGYTF. The rearrangement uses TRBV28 and TRBJ1-2; D unresolved. The V gene's germline CDR1 is MDHEN and CDR2 SYDVKM. CDR3 length: 15 amino acids. V lost 1 base to trimming and J lost 2 bases, with 11 bases between them.

The rearrangement links TRBV3-1 (or the pseudogene TRBV3-2) to TRBJ1-2, with D uncertain. Trimming cost V 5 bases and J 1 base, with 11 bases left between them. CDR3 length equals 14 residues. Germline assignment: CDR1 LGHDT and CDR2 YNNKEL (reference sequence). This chain's CDR3 is CASSIPGSNYGYTF. CDR3 DNA sequence: TGTGCCAGCAGCATCCCCGGGAGTAACTATGGCTACACCTTC.

This chain links TRBV11-2 with TRBJ2-7; maybe TRBD2 (5 bases). CDR1 is SGHAT, CDR2 FQNNGV, per germline. This CDR3 is built from 12 residues. V gave up 1 base and J gave up 12 bases, with 13 bases separating them. The CDR3 protein is CASSLAGDSLYF. The CDR3 nucleotides read TGTGCCAGCAGCTTAGCCGGGGATTCTTTGTACTTC.

The chain couples TRBV12-3 or TRBV12-4 to TRBJ1-2; D is uncertain. The V gene lost 5 bases and the J gene lost 2 bases, with 6 bases spanning the gap. The CDR3 covers 12 residues. The CDR3 reads CASSPINYGYTF. The DNA for the CDR3 is TGTGCCAGCAGTCCAATCAACTATGGCTACACCTTC.

The rearrangement joins TRBV21-1 to TRBJ1-2; TRBD1, the table's D call, was not compared with the DNA. TRBV21-1 counts as a pseudogene. The CDR3 has 12 amino acids. The CDR3 nucleotides are TGTGCCAGCAGCAGACACAGGGATGGCTACACCTTC. This encodes CASSRHRDGYTF.

This chain uses TRBV15 with TRBJ1-4; 10 positions match TRBD1. The germline V gene has CDR1 LNHNV and CDR2 YYDKDF (reference sequence). This CDR3 is 14 amino acids long. The V gene end was trimmed by 4 bases and the J gene end by 6 bases; junction bases not matched to a gene: 2. CDR3 sequence reads: CATSTGQGHEKLFF. CDR3 bases: TGTGCCACCAGCACGGGACAGGGGCATGAAAAACTGTTTTTT.